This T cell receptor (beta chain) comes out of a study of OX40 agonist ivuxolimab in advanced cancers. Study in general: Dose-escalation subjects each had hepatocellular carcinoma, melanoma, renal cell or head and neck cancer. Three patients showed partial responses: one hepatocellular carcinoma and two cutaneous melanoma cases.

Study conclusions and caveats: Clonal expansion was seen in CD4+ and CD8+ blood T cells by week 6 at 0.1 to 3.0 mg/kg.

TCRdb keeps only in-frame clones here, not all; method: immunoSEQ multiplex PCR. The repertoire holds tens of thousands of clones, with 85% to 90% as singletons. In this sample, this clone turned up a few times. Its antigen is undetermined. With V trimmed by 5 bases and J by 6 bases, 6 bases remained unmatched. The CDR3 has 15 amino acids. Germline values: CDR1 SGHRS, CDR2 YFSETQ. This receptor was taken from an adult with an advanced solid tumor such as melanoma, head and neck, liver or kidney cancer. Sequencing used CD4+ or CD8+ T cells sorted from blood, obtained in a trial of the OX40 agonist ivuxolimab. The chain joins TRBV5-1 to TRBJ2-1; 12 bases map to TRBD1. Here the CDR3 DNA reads TGCGCCAGCAGGACCGGGACAGGGGGCGCCAATGAGCAGTTCTTC. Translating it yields CASRTGTGGANEQFF. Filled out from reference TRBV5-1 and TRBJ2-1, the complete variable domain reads KAGVTQTPRYLIKTRGQQVTLSCSPISGHRSVSWYQQTPGQGLQFLFEYFSETQRNKGNFPGRFSGRQFSNSRSEMNVSTLELGDSALYLCASRTGTGGANEQFFGPGTRLTVL.